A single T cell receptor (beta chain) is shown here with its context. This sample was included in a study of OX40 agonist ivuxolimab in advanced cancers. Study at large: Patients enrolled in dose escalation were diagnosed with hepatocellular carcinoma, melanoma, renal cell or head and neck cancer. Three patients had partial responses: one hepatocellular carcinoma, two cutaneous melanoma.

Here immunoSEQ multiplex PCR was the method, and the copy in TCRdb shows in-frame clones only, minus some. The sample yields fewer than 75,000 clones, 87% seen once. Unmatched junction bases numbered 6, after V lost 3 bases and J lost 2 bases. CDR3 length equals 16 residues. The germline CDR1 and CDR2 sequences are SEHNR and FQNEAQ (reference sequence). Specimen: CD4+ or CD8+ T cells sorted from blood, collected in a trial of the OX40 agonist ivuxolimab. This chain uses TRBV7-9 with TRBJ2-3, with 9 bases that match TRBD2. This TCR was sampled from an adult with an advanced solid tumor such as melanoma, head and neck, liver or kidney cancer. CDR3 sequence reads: CASSLAGGRPTDTQYF. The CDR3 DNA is TGTGCCAGCAGCTTGGCGGGGGGGCGACCCACAGATACGCAGTATTTT.